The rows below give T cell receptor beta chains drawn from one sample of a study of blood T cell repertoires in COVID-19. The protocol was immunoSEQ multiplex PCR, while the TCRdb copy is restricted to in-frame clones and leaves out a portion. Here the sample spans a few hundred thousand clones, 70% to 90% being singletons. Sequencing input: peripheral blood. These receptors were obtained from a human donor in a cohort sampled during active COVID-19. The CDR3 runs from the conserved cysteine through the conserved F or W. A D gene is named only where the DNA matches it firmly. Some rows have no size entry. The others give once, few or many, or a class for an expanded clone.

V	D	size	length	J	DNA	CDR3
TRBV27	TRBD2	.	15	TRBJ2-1	TGTGCCAGCAGTTTGAATGAGCGGGGCAACAATGAGCAGTTCTTC	CASSLNERGNNEQFF
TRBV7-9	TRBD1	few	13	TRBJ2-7	TGTGCCAGCAGCTCGACAGGGTCCTACGAGCAGTACTTC	CASSSTGSYEQYF
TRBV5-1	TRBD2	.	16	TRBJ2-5	TGCGCCAGCAGCCCAATGACTAGCGGGGGGGCAGAGACCCAGTACTTC	CASSPMTSGGAETQYF
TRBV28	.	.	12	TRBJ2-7	TGTGCCAGCAGTTCGGGAAAATACGAGCAGTACTTC	CASSSGKYEQYF
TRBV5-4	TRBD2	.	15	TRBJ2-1	TGTGCCAGCAGCTTCAGAGCGGGGGCTTACAATGAGCAGTTCTTC	CASSFRAGAYNEQFF
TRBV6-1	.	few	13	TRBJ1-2	TGTGCCAGCAGTGACACAGGGTTATATGGCTACACCTTC	CASSDTGLYGYTF
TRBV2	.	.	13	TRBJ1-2	TGTGTCAAGGGGGTTAATCTGGGGTATGGCTACACCTTC	CVKGVNLGYGYTF
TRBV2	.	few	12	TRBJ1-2	TGTGCCAGCAGTGGGACAGCGTATGGCTACACCTTC	CASSGTAYGYTF
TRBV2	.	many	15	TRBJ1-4	TGTGCCAGCCGCAGGGATCGGGCAACTAATGAAAAACTGTTTTTT	CASRRDRATNEKLFF
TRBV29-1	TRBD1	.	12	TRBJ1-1	TGCAGCGTCGACAGGGGTGGCACTGAAGCTTTCTTT	CSVDRGGTEAFF
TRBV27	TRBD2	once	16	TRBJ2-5	TGTGCCAGCAGTCCGCGAGCGGGGGCGTACCAAGAGACCCAGTACTTC	CASSPRAGAYQETQYF
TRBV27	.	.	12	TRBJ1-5	TGTGCCAGCAGTTTTATTAATCAGCCCCAGCATTTT	CASSFINQPQHF
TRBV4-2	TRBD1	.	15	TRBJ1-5	TGTGCCAGCAGCCAGTGGACAGGGGGTGATCAGCCCCAGCATTTT	CASSQWTGGDQPQHF
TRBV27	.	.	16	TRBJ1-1	TGTGCCAGCAGTTTATCCTTCGACAGATTGAACACTGAAGCTTTCTTT	CASSLSFDRLNTEAFF
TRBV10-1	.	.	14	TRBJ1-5	TGCGCCAGCAGTGAGCGGGCCGAGGGTCAGCCCCAGCATTTT	CASSERAEGQPQHF
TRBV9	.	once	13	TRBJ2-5	TGTGCCAGCAGCGTGTCAGGGCAAGAGACCCAGTACTTC	CASSVSGQETQYF
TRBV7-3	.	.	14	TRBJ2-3	TGTGCCAGCAGCTTAAACCTAGCTGGCGATACGCAGTATTTT	CASSLNLAGDTQYF
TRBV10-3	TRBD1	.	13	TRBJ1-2	TGTGCCATCAGTGAAGACAGGGATATGCCGTACACCTTC	CAISEDRDMPYTF
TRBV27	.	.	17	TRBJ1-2	TGTGCCAGCAGTTTATCGCATGGACAGACTGCTAACTATGGCTACACCTTC	CASSLSHGQTANYGYTF
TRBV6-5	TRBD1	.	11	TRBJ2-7	TGTGCCAGCAGTTACGGACAGGCAAAGTACTTC	CASSYGQAKYF
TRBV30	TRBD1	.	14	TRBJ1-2	TGTGCCTGGAGCTTTCCGGGACAGGGGTATGGCTACACCTTC	CAWSFPGQGYGYTF
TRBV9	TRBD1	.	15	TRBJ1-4	TGTGCCAGCAGCGTTAGGACAGGGTGGAATGAAAAACTGTTTTTT	CASSVRTGWNEKLFF
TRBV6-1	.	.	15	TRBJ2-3	TGTGCCAGCAGTGAATCATTAACAGGCACAGATACGCAGTATTTT	CASSESLTGTDTQYF
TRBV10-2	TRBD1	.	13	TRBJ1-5	TGCGCCAGCAGTGAGGCAGGGGGTCGGCCCCAGCATTTT	CASSEAGGRPQHF
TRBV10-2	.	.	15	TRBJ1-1	TGCGCCAGCAGTGAGGGCCCGACGGGGGAGACTGAAGCTTTCTTT	CASSEGPTGETEAFF
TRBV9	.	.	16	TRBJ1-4	TGTGCCAGCAGCGCTACAGGGTTAACGGCTAATGAAAAACTGTTTTTT	CASSATGLTANEKLFF